This TCR beta chain was found in a study of CD8+CD57+ T cells in acquired aplastic anemia. Study-level background: The sorted CD4+ and CD8+ cells yielded an average approximately 3.3 ug of DNA. Read counts for CD4+ cells (from healthy donors) averaged roughly 10 million.

As regards this clonotype: What it recognizes is unknown.

Study results and limitations: Between the patient and control groups, CD8+ Simpson's diversity did not differ significantly.

CDR3 and TCR beta VDJ profiling relied on genomic DNA as the template. TCRdb analysed the reads with MiXCR anew, one entry per CDR3 protein. This sample carries 150,000 to 200,000 distinct CDR3 sequences, 40% to 55% of them seen once, and the ten largest clones take 2.5% to 3.5%. From germline, CDR1 is DFQATT and CDR2 SNEGSKA (reference sequence). The CDR3 runs 13 residues. Between the trimmed V and J ends, which lost 4 bases and 4 bases, there was a span of 11 bases. The specimen was sorted CD4+, CD8+, or CD8+CD57+ T cells (not recorded which) from PBMCs. This TCR derives from a human donor in good health. The J gene is TRBJ1-5, the V gene TRBV20-1; D remains unclear. DNA for the CDR3: TGCAGTGCTACGGACGGCCCGAATCAGCCCCAGCATTTT. It codes for CSATDGPNQPQHF.